Reported below is one T cell receptor (beta chain). The antigen is not known. Libraries were prepared by immunoSEQ multiplex PCR; TCRdb keeps only in-frame clonotypes and omits some of them. The sample yields fewer than 120,000 clones, 85% to 95% seen once. Germline V CDR1 and CDR2: MDHEN, SYDVKM. The CDR3 is 13 residues long. V was trimmed by 3 bases and J by 8 bases, leaving 10 bases between them. These data are taken from a study of T cell responses to AZD1222 COVID-19 vaccine. Across the study: Researchers grouped second doses given at about 4 or about 12 weeks into one pool. Overall study findings and caveats: Dominant at 160-218 and 743-854, vaccine-associated CD4 TCRs also spanned spike. Repertoires were obtained solely post-peak T cell response. The donor cohort was predominantly white British with a female majority, and clonal diversity may have been underestimated.

The receptor comes from an adult in good health. The chain joins TRBV28 to TRBJ2-2; tentatively, D is TRBD1 or TRBD2 (5 bases each). Sequenced material: peripheral blood, taken on day 0 of AZD1222 vaccination. CDR3 nucleotides: TGTGCCAGCAGTTTGGGGGTCGCGGGGGAGCTGTTTTTT. This gives the protein CASSLGVAGELFF.